A single sample is the source of the 26 T cell receptor beta chains below, sequenced in a study of shared clonotypes between healthy human individuals. TCRdb's copy holds only in-frame clones and misses some; the assay was immunoSEQ multiplex PCR. The sample lists over 950,000 clones, roughly 80% occurring once. Material for sequencing was memory CD4+ T cells from PBMCs. Specified subset: CD45RA-negative fraction. Receptor source: a man aged 18 to 30 in good health. Some clones in this sample may be carry-over from other donors' samples.

In regard to this clone: This clone may be a read error of a much larger clone one base away. V and J are TRBV11-2 and TRBJ2-2; 8 positions agree with TRBD1. The CDR3 loop spans 13 amino acids. Germline CDR1 SGHAT, CDR2 FQNNGV. The V gene end was trimmed by 4 bases and the J gene end by 7 bases; junction bases not matched to a gene: 2. The CDR3 DNA reads TGTGCCAGCAGCTCCACAGGGGGCGGGGAGCTGTTTTTT. It codes for CASSSTGGGELFF.

The chain uses TRBV25-1 and TRBJ1-2, with D tentatively TRBD1 (5 bases). From germline, CDR1 is MGHDK and CDR2 SYGVNS. Trimming pared 3 bases from V and 4 bases from J, leaving 12 bases between. The CDR3 length is 14 residues. The DNA of the CDR3 is TGTGCCAGCAGTGACGTCGGGGGGACCTATGGCTACACCTTC. This encodes CASSDVGGTYGYTF.

This chain uses TRBV19 with TRBJ1-2; 9 nucleotides agree with TRBD1. The CDR3 contains 13 residues. The ends lost 5 bases at V and 8 bases at J; junction bases unmatched: 6. The V gene's germline CDR1 is LNHDA and CDR2 SQIVND (reference sequence). The CDR3 DNA follows: TGTGCCAGTAGTCCACAGGGGGCGTTCGGCTACACCTTC. It translates to CASSPQGAFGYTF.

The genes are TRBV7-9 and TRBJ2-2, with 10 bases fitting TRBD2. The CDR3 extends over 17 amino acids. Germline CDR1 reads SEHNR; CDR2 reads FQNEAQ (reference sequence). J lost 5 bases, V lost 1 base, and 7 bases had no gene match. In DNA form, the CDR3 reads TGTGCCAGCAGCTTAGGGCTAGCGGGAGATATTACCGGGGAGCTGTTTTTT. It encodes CASSLGLAGDITGELFF.

The J gene is TRBJ2-7, the V gene TRBV15, with 7 bases that match TRBD1. Trimming at V came to 0 bases and at J to 4 bases, leaving 9 bases not matched to a gene. CDR1 is LNHNV, CDR2 YYDKDF, per germline (reference sequence). This CDR3 spans 16 amino acids. CDR3 loop: CATSRDFGTERYEQYF. The CDR3 bases are TGTGCCACCAGCAGAGATTTCGGGACAGAGAGATACGAGCAGTACTTC. Supplemented by reference TRBV15 and TRBJ2-7, the full variable domain reads DAMVIQNPRYQVTQFGKPVTLSCSQTLNHNVMYWYQQKSSQAPKLLFHYYDKDFNNEADTPDNFQSRRPNTSFCFLDIRSPGLGDTAMYLCATSRDFGTERYEQYFGPGTRLTVT.

This clone occurred a few times. The V call is TRBV7-3, the J call TRBJ2-1; 11 positions agree with TRBD2. CDR1 and CDR2 (germline): SGHTA, FQGTGA. The trim removed 5 bases at V and 2 bases at J, leaving 2 bases unmatched. The CDR3 spans 15 residues. The CDR3, as DNA: TGTGCCAGCAGCATACTAGCGGGAGCCTACAATGAGCAGTTCTTC. This codes for CASSILAGAYNEQFF.

Notes on this clone: The likely explanation is a read error, given a far larger clone one base away. At the DNA level, this CDR3 is encoded by other sequences in the same sample as well. The genes are TRBV9 and TRBJ2-7, with TRBD1 matching over 11 bases. Trimming at V came to 3 bases and at J to 3 bases, leaving 2 bases not matched to a gene. Germline V gives CDR1 SGDLS, CDR2 YYNGEE. CDR3 length equals 14 residues. The CDR3 nucleotides read TGTGCCAGCAGCGCCGGGACAGGGGGCTACGAGCAGTACTTC. Its translation is CASSAGTGGYEQYF.

The J gene is TRBJ2-5, the V gene TRBV5-4; D is possibly TRBD1 (5 bases). The CDR3 runs to 15 residues. Germline values: CDR1 SGHNT, CDR2 YYREEE (reference sequence). With 2 bases removed from V and 5 bases from J, the gap between germline ends came to 16 bases. The CDR3 spells CASSFPQGNVETQYF. CDR3 sequence (DNA): TGTGCCAGCAGCTTCCCCCAGGGTAACGTGGAGACCCAGTACTTC.

The rearrangement joins TRBV7-2 to TRBJ1-1; D uncertain. Trimming pared 9 bases from V and 1 base from J, leaving 9 bases between. Germline V gene sequence: CDR1 SGHTA, CDR2 FQGNSA. The CDR3 is made up of 12 amino acids. Here the CDR3 reads CASSHPNTEAFF. In DNA, the CDR3 is TGTGCCAGTTCGCACCCGAACACTGAAGCTTTCTTT.

The V call is TRBV10-3, the J call TRBJ2-1, with 8 positions matching TRBD1. The CDR3 totals 13 residues. V lost 5 bases to trimming and J lost 10 bases; unmatched junction nucleotides: 7. Germline CDR1 and CDR2: ENHRY and SYGVKD. The DNA for the CDR3 is TGTGCCATCAGTCCGACAGGGGCGAGAGAGCAGTTCTTC. It specifies CAISPTGAREQFF.

V and J are TRBV2 and TRBJ2-5; D gene uncertain. CDR3 length: 12 residues. From germline, CDR1 is SNHLY and CDR2 FYNNEI. Trimming stripped 3 bases from V and 7 bases from J, with 9 bases between. The CDR3 coding sequence is TGTGCCAGCAGTGACGACTTAGGGACCCAGTACTTC. Its translation is CASSDDLGTQYF.

The chain's CDR3 is CASSPRSRMTDTQYF. The CDR3 region has the DNA TGTGCCAGCAGCCCCCGGTCTAGAATGACAGATACGCAGTATTTT. The chain combines TRBV7-2 with TRBJ2-3; no clear D. V was clipped by 5 bases and J by 3 bases, with 15 bases between them. Germline loops: CDR1 SGHTA, CDR2 FQGNSA. The CDR3 extends over 15 amino acids.

This chain connects TRBV9 to TRBJ2-2, with 7 bases aligning to TRBD2. The J segment lost 3 bases and the V segment lost 4 bases, leaving 6 bases of the junction unmatched. CDR3 size: 15 residues. Per the germline V gene, CDR1 is SGDLS and CDR2 is YYNGEE. In DNA form, the CDR3 reads TGTGCCAGCAGCCCCGGGACTACCCACACCGGGGAGCTGTTTTTT. Its translation: CASSPGTTHTGELFF.

The chain employs TRBV18 and TRBJ2-7, with D perhaps TRBD1 or TRBD2 (5 bases each). V was cut by 5 bases and J by 0 bases, with 14 bases left in between. The germline gives CDR1 KGHSH, CDR2 LQKENI. The CDR3 extends over 15 amino acids. The CDR3 DNA follows: TGTGCCAGCTCAGCGAGCGGAGACAGCTCCTACGAGCAGTACTTC. This encodes CASSASGDSSYEQYF.

The V call is TRBV6-1, the J call TRBJ2-6; D not resolved. The V gene's germline CDR1 is MNHNS and CDR2 SASEGT. The CDR3 is 13 amino acids. V dropped 6 bases and J dropped 1 base, with 4 bases sitting between them. The CDR3 sequence is CASRQSGANVLTF. The DNA of the CDR3 is TGTGCCAGCAGACAGTCTGGGGCCAACGTCCTGACTTTC.

V gene TRBV28 combines with J gene TRBJ2-5, with D perhaps given as TRBD1 or TRBD2 (6 bases each). Trimming left V 5 bases short and J 2 bases short, with 9 bases between. Germline loops: CDR1 MDHEN, CDR2 SYDVKM. This CDR3 contains 13 residues. This CDR3 reads CASSRGRQETQYF. The CDR3 region has the DNA TGTGCCAGCAGTCGGGGGCGGCAAGAGACCCAGTACTTC.

V is TRBV4-1 and J is TRBJ2-3; 9 bases fit TRBD2. With 1 base clipped from V and 0 bases from J, the junction kept 5 bases outside the gene matches. Looked up from germline, CDR1 is MGHRA and CDR2 is YSYEKL. The CDR3 runs 17 residues. The CDR3 DNA reads TGCGCCAGCAGCCAAGGCGGGAGGGCCACTAGCACAGATACGCAGTATTTT. Residues: CASSQGGRATSTDTQYF.

The CDR3, as DNA: TGTGCCAGCAGCTTAGTGACTAGGGGGGAGACCCAGTACTTC. The encoded protein is CASSLVTRGETQYF. The chain is built from TRBV7-2 and TRBJ2-5, with D perhaps TRBD1 or TRBD2 (6 bases each). Trimming removed 1 base from V and 5 bases from J, with 11 bases in between. Germline-derived CDR1 and CDR2 are SGHTA and FQGNSA. The CDR3 runs 14 residues.

V and J are TRBV6-1 and TRBJ2-1; 8 nucleotides agree with TRBD1. Per the germline V gene, CDR1 is MNHNS and CDR2 is SASEGT. The CDR3 sequence is 19 residues long. With 1 base clipped from V and 5 bases from J, the junction kept 16 bases outside the gene matches. In nucleotides, the CDR3 is TGTGCCAGCAGTGAAGAGGGCCAGGGGGCAGGGGGGATCAACAATGAGCAGTTCTTC. Translated, it gives CASSEEGQGAGGINNEQFF.

This clone has ten or more counts. The rearrangement links TRBV19 to TRBJ1-1; maybe TRBD1 (5 bases). The CDR3 loop spans 12 amino acids. Trimming removed 5 bases from V and 8 bases from J, with 12 bases in between. Germline V lookup: CDR1 LNHDA, CDR2 SQIVND (reference sequence). This CDR3 is CASSARVREAFF. The CDR3 coding sequence is TGTGCCAGTAGTGCCAGGGTCAGGGAAGCTTTCTTT.

This chain joins TRBV5-4 and TRBJ1-4; D is perhaps TRBD1 (6 bases). Germline-derived CDR1 and CDR2 are SGHNT and YYREEE (reference sequence). The V gene lost 3 bases and the J gene lost 7 bases, with 16 bases spanning the gap. This CDR3 is 15 amino acids long. The CDR3 loop reads CASSSTGWGGEKLFF. CDR3 DNA: TGTGCCAGCAGCTCCACAGGGTGGGGCGGTGAAAAACTGTTTTTT.

The CDR3 loop reads CAISPGQGADEQYF. The CDR3 coding sequence is TGTGCCATCAGCCCGGGACAGGGGGCAGACGAGCAGTACTTC. The chain employs TRBV10-3 and TRBJ2-7, with TRBD1 matching 12 bases. V lost 6 bases, J lost 5 bases, and 5 bases stayed unmatched. CDR1 ENHRY and CDR2 SYGVKD come from the germline V gene. The CDR3 length is 14 residues.

Ten or more counts support this clone. CDR3 coding DNA: TGTGCCAGCAGTTTTCTCCTAGCGACACTCAGCTACGAGCAGTACTTC. Amino acids: CASSFLLATLSYEQYF. The chain carries TRBV28 and TRBJ2-7, with TRBD2 as a possible D gene (6 bases). V was shortened by 3 bases and J by 3 bases, with 18 bases between the two germline ends. The CDR3 has 16 residues. CDR1 is MDHEN, CDR2 SYDVKM, per germline.

This clone was seen just once. The chain has TRBV6-5 and TRBJ1-3; D is unresolved. The CDR3 is 13 amino acids. With 0 bases removed from V and 3 bases from J, the gap between germline ends came to 3 bases. From germline, CDR1 is MNHEY and CDR2 SVGAGI. The CDR3 region has the DNA TGTGCCAGCAGTTACTCGTATGGAAACACCATATATTTT. Translating it yields CASSYSYGNTIYF.

About this clone: Other DNA sequences of this sample code for an identical CDR3. The chain combines TRBV29-1 with TRBJ2-5, with D perhaps TRBD2 (6 bases). The CDR3 is made up of 10 amino acids. Trimming left V 7 bases short and J 5 bases short, with 8 bases between. Germline lookup yields CDR1 SQVTM and CDR2 ANQGSEA. The CDR3 sequence is CSGGRETQYF. CDR3 bases: TGCAGCGGGGGGAGGGAGACCCAGTACTTC. The complete variable domain, with remaining parts taken from reference TRBV29-1 and TRBJ2-5, reads SAVISQKPSRDICQRGTSLTIQCQVDSQVTMMFWYRQQPGQSLTLIATANQGSEATYESGFVIDKFPISRPNLTFSTLTVSNMSPEDSSIYLCSGGRETQYFGPGTRLLVL.

This clone has only a few counts. The chain links TRBV2 to TRBJ1-1; D gene ambiguous. Trimming pared 7 bases from V and 6 bases from J, leaving 9 bases between. The CDR3 has 11 amino acids. CDR1 is SNHLY, CDR2 FYNNEI, per germline. The DNA for the CDR3 is TGTGCCAGCAAGGGTAGCGCTGAAGCTTTCTTT. Translated: CASKGSAEAFF.